Below, one T cell receptor beta chain is given with its context. Antigen: not known. The study ran its PCR with 60 Vbeta and 13 Jbeta primers. Some clones are missing from TCRdb's copy, which holds only in-frame ones; the method was immunoSEQ multiplex PCR. The sample lists 130,000 or so clones; nearly 80% were seen once. This CDR3 region has 12 residues. In germline, CDR1 is SGHNT, CDR2 YYREEE (reference sequence). Trimming pared 1 base from V and 7 bases from J, leaving 9 bases between. This sample is drawn from a study of cytomegalovirus exposure and HLA in healthy donors. Study-level results: TCR beta V segments were, for the most part, productive about 87% or about 30% of the time in an earlier analysis.

This TCR was recovered from a woman between 35 and 50 years old in good health and CMV-seronegative. The genes are TRBV5-4 and TRBJ2-7; D not certain. The sample was PBMCs. CDR3 coding DNA: TGTGCCAGCAGCTTGTCCGGGTTTGAGCAGTACTTC. It encodes CASSLSGFEQYF. Combining the CDR3 with reference TRBV5-4 and TRBJ2-7 gives the whole variable domain ETGVTQSPTHLIKTRGQQVTLRCSSQSGHNTVSWYQQALGQGPQFIFQYYREEENGRGNFPPRFSGLQFPNYSSELNVNALELDDSALYLCASSLSGFEQYFGPGTRLTVT.